The sequence of this TCR beta chain was determined in a study of T cell responses to AZD1222 COVID-19 vaccine. Only in-frame clones appear in the TCRdb table, and some are missing; sequencing was by immunoSEQ multiplex PCR. This sample has more than 75,000 clones, with 85% to 90% found just once. The junction had 3 bases not matched to a gene; V was cut back by 1 base and J by 1 base. There are 18 residues in the CDR3. Germline assignment: CDR1 LGHDT and CDR2 YNNKEL (reference sequence). A remark on this clone: Its target is unknown.

Overall study findings and caveats: Increases in Spike-specific TCR breadth and depth were seen after two AZD1222 doses. Mostly white British, mostly female donors; authors suggested clonal diversity may be underestimated. In the spike-specific TCR repertoire, nearly half reportedly target unmutated variant regions. At baseline, just five to seven AZD1222 recipients tested seropositive.

This sequence joins TRBV3-1 (or the pseudogene TRBV3-2) and TRBJ2-6; 11 nucleotides match TRBD2. The clonotype originates from an adult who received the AZD1222 COVID-19 vaccine. The starting material was peripheral blood, obtained 28 days after the second AZD1222 dose. CDR3 DNA: TGTGCCAGCAGCCAAGTACTAGCGGGGGCGTCTGGGGCCAACGTCCTGACTTTC. Encoded protein: CASSQVLAGASGANVLTF.